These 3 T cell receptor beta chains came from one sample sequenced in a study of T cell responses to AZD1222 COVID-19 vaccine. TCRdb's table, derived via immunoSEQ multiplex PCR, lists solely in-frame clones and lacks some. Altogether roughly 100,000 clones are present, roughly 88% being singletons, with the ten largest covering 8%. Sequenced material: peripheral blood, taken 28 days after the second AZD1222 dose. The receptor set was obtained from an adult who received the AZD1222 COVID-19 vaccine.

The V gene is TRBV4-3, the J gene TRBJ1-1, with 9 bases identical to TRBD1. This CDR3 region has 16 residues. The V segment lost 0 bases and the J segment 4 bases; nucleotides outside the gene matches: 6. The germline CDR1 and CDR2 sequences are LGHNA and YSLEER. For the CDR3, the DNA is TGCGCCAGCAGCCAAGATAGGTCGACAGGGGGCACTGAAGCTTTCTTT. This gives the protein CASSQDRSTGGTEAFF.

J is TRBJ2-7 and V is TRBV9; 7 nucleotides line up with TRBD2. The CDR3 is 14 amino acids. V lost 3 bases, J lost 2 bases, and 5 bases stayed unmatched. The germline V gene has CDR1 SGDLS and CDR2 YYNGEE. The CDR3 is CASSAGTTTYEQYF. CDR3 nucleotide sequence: TGTGCCAGCAGCGCCGGGACTACCACCTACGAGCAGTACTTC.

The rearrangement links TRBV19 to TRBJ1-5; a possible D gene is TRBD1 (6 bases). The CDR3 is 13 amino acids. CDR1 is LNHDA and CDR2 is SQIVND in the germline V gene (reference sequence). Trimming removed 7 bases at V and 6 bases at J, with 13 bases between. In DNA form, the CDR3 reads TGTGCCAGTACGGGGGGCGCGGGTCAGCCCCAGCATTTT. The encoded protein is CASTGGAGQPQHF.